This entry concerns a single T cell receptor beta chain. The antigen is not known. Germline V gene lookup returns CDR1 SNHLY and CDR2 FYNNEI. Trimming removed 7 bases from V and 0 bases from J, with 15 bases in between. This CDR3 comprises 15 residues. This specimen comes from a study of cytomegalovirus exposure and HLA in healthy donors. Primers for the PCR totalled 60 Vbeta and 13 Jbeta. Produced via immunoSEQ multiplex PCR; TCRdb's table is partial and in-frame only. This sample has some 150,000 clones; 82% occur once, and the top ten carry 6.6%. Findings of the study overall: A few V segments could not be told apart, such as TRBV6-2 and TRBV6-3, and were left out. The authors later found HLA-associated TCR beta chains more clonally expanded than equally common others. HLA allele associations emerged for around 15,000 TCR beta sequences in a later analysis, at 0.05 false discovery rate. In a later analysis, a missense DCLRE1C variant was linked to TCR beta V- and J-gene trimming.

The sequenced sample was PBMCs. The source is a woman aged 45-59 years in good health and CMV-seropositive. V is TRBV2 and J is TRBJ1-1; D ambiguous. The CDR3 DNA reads TGTGCCAGCAAATCGAATGGGCTGGTGAACACTGAAGCTTTCTTT. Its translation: CASKSNGLVNTEAFF.